Shown below are 18 T cell receptor beta chains from a single sample sequenced in a study of OX40 agonist ivuxolimab in advanced cancers. Here immunoSEQ multiplex PCR was the method, and the copy in TCRdb shows in-frame clones only, minus some. The sample contains tens of thousands of clones, approximately 80% of which appear only once. The sample here was CD4+ or CD8+ T cells sorted from blood, taken in a trial of the OX40 agonist ivuxolimab. The origin of the receptors is an adult with an advanced solid tumor such as melanoma, head and neck, liver or kidney cancer.

The chain uses TRBV13 and TRBJ2-7, with D unclear. Germline V CDR1 and CDR2: PRHDT, FYEKMQ (reference sequence). CDR3 size: 14 residues. V lost 5 bases, J lost 0 bases, and 11 bases lay in between. The CDR3 DNA follows: TGTGCCAGCAGCAGAACAGCCCTCTCCTACGAGCAGTACTTC. Protein product: CASSRTALSYEQYF.

The chain uses TRBV25-1 and TRBJ2-6; D gene uncertain. Between the trimmed V and J ends, which lost 2 bases and 1 base, there was a span of 3 bases. The germline gives CDR1 MGHDK, CDR2 SYGVNS. There are 14 residues in the CDR3. CDR3: CASSERSGANVLTF. For the CDR3, the DNA is TGTGCCAGCAGTGAACGTTCTGGGGCCAACGTCCTGACTTTC.

The J gene is TRBJ1-5, the V gene TRBV6-6, with 7 positions matching TRBD1. Per the germline V gene, CDR1 is MNHNY and CDR2 is SVGAGI (reference sequence). V lost 2 bases to trimming and J lost 4 bases; unmatched junction nucleotides: 2. The CDR3 spans 14 residues. CDR3 sequence reads: CASSYQQGNQPQHF. The CDR3 DNA is TGTGCCAGCAGTTACCAACAGGGGAATCAGCCCCAGCATTTT.

This chain links TRBV6-5 with TRBJ1-1; D remains ambiguous. This CDR3 region has 14 residues. V was trimmed by 2 bases and J by 0 bases, leaving 7 bases between them. The germline V gene has CDR1 MNHEY and CDR2 SVGAGI. CDR3 sequence reads: CASSYGQVNTEAFF. The CDR3 bases are TGTGCCAGCAGTTACGGCCAGGTGAACACTGAAGCTTTCTTT.

This clone was seen a few times. The CDR3 sequence: CASSLTGALLFNEQFF. CDR3 in DNA: TGTGCCAGCAGCTTAACAGGAGCATTACTGTTTAATGAGCAGTTCTTC. The chain carries TRBV7-6 and TRBJ2-1, with D possibly TRBD1 on 5 matching bases. V lost 2 bases and J lost 7, with 18 bases in between. Germline CDR1 reads SGHVS; CDR2 reads FNYEAQ. CDR3 length: 16 residues.

J is TRBJ1-1 and V is TRBV27, with unresolved D. The V end was cut by 2 bases, the J end by 1 base, with 8 bases between. Germline V gene data show CDR1 as MNHEY and CDR2 as SMNVEV (reference sequence). There are 14 residues in the CDR3. The DNA of the CDR3 is TGTGCCAGCAGTTTAATCCTGGGGAACACTGAAGCTTTCTTT. Its translation: CASSLILGNTEAFF.

The gene calls are TRBV21-1 and TRBJ2-7. TRBV21-1 is described as a pseudogene. The CDR3 covers 12 residues. CDR3 residues: CASSKGFYEQYV. The CDR3 DNA sequence: TGTGCCAGCAGCAAGGGTTTTTACGAGCAGTACGTC.

On this clone itself: The sample carries other DNA sequences with the same CDR3. The genes are TRBV27 and TRBJ2-3; D may be TRBD1 (6 bases). The CDR3 is 14 amino acids. The V end lost 2 bases, the J end lost 0 bases, and 6 bases lay between the germline ends. The V gene's germline CDR1 is MNHEY and CDR2 SMNVEV (reference sequence). CDR3 region: CASSLQGSTDTQYF. CDR3 in DNA: TGTGCCAGCAGTTTACAGGGGAGCACAGATACGCAGTATTTT.

V gene TRBV28 combines with J gene TRBJ1-4; D is perhaps TRBD1 (5 bases). The V and J ends lost 10 bases and 10 bases respectively, with 22 bases between them. CDR3 length: 14 amino acids. The germline gives CDR1 MDHEN, CDR2 SYDVKM. The DNA of the CDR3 is TGTGCCACCTTCTTGGGGGGAACCCTTGGAAAACTGTTTTTT. It translates to CATFLGGTLGKLFF.

The chain uses TRBV27 and TRBJ2-1; 15 nucleotides agree with TRBD2. CDR3 size: 16 residues. From germline, CDR1 is MNHEY and CDR2 SMNVEV (reference sequence). The ends lost 5 bases at V and 10 bases at J; junction bases unmatched: 9. The DNA of the CDR3 is TGTGCCAGCAGTCCCTGGACTAGCGGGGGGGCAGGGGAGCAGTTCTTC. This codes for CASSPWTSGGAGEQFF.

The CDR3: CAWRTGTRGTEAFF. The CDR3 DNA reads as TGTGCCTGGAGGACCGGGACTCGGGGGACTGAAGCTTTCTTT. This chain links TRBV30 with TRBJ1-1, with D possibly matching TRBD1 (5 bases). V dropped 3 bases and J dropped 5 bases, with 16 bases sitting between them. This CDR3 is built from 14 residues. Germline V gene lookup returns CDR1 GTSNPN and CDR2 SVGIG (reference sequence).

The chain carries TRBV5-6 and TRBJ2-7, with TRBD2 as a possible D gene (5 bases). The V end lost 0 bases, the J end lost 3 bases, and 10 bases lay between the germline ends. This CDR3 spans 14 amino acids. Germline V lookup: CDR1 SGHDT, CDR2 YYEEEE. CDR3 sequence reads: CASSLAGGYYEQYF. The CDR3, as DNA: TGTGCCAGCAGCTTGGCCGGCGGGTACTACGAGCAGTACTTC.

The gene calls are TRBV6-5 and TRBJ1-6; weak D call: TRBD1 (5 bases). From germline, CDR1 is MNHEY and CDR2 SVGAGI. V gave up 7 bases and J gave up 6 bases, with 10 bases separating them. The CDR3 covers 13 residues. This CDR3 reads CASTKTVNSPLHF. For the CDR3, the DNA is TGTGCCAGCACCAAGACAGTTAATTCACCCCTCCACTTT.

The V gene is TRBV15, the J gene TRBJ2-5; D unresolved. The germline V gene encodes CDR1 LNHNV and CDR2 YYDKDF (reference sequence). The V and J ends lost 3 bases and 0 bases respectively, with 11 bases between them. This CDR3 comprises 15 residues. The CDR3: CATSSGLRDQETQYF. CDR3 coding DNA: TGTGCCACCAGCAGTGGTCTACGGGACCAAGAGACCCAGTACTTC.

The V call is TRBV19, the J call TRBJ1-2, with 10 bases aligning to TRBD1. The CDR3 extends over 15 amino acids. CDR1 and CDR2 from the germline V gene are LNHDA and SQIVND (reference sequence). With 7 bases clipped from V and 4 bases from J, the junction kept 9 bases outside the gene matches. CDR3 in amino acids: CASNRRTGGAYGYTF. Written as DNA, the CDR3 is TGTGCCAGTAATCGACGGACAGGGGGTGCCTATGGCTACACCTTC.

V and J are TRBV27 and TRBJ1-1; tentative D call: TRBD1 (5 bases). The V and J ends lost 5 bases and 6 bases respectively, with 25 bases between them. The CDR3 spans 17 residues. Germline CDR1 and CDR2: MNHEY and SMNVEV (reference sequence). The CDR3, as DNA: TGTGCCAGCAGTGCCCTCCGGGGCAGCCTCCGGGGAGCTGAAGCTTTCTTT. This gives the protein CASSALRGSLRGAEAFF.

V gene TRBV7-2 combines with J gene TRBJ2-3, with 9 bases fitting TRBD2. V was pared by 4 bases and J by 4 bases, with 12 bases of the junction left unmatched. Germline assignment: CDR1 SGHTA and CDR2 FQGNSA. The CDR3 totals 17 residues. The CDR3 nucleotides read TGTGCCAGCAGCTCCCTCGGGATAGCGGGAGTACCAGATACGCAGTATTTT. Encoded protein: CASSSLGIAGVPDTQYF.

This clone came up once. The rearrangement uses TRBV7-2 and TRBJ2-3, with a weak D call TRBD2 (5 bases). This CDR3 is 14 amino acids long. Trimming left V 5 bases short and J 4 bases short, with 13 bases between. Per germline, CDR1 SGHTA and CDR2 FQGNSA. In DNA, the CDR3 is TGTGCCAGCAGCCCCAGCGGATTATCAGATACGCAGTATTTT. Translated, it gives CASSPSGLSDTQYF.